This is a list of T cell receptor beta chains from one sample in a study of blood T cell repertoires in COVID-19. Produced via immunoSEQ multiplex PCR; TCRdb's table is partial and in-frame only. The table has approximately 88,000 clones, 85% to 95% seen once; the top ten hold roughly 4%. The sample was peripheral blood. All receptors derive from a woman aged 50 to 60 in a cohort sampled during active COVID-19. Both conserved end residues are part of each CDR3. A D gene is named only where the DNA matches it firmly. Clone size appears in some rows only: once, few, many, or a class for an expanded clone.

j_gene,abundance,d_gene,v_gene,CDR3nt,CDR3aa
TRBJ2-1,-,TRBD2,TRBV15,TGTGCCACCAGCAGAGCCACGGGACTACCCTACAATGAGCAGTTCTTC,CATSRATGLPYNEQFF
TRBJ2-2,-,-,TRBV6-5,TGTGCCAGCAGCCAACAGGGCCCCGGGGAGCTGTTTTTT,CASSQQGPGELFF
TRBJ1-5,-,-,TRBV12-3/TRBV12-4,TGTGCCAGCAGTTTCAGGGAAAATCAGCCCCAGCATTTT,CASSFRENQPQHF
TRBJ1-6,-,-,TRBV6-5,TGTGCCAGCAGCTTCGTTTTCCAGTCTCATTCACCCCTCCACTTT,CASSFVFQSHSPLHF
TRBJ2-3,-,TRBD2,TRBV14,TGTGCCAGCAGCCAAGAGACTAGCATACCCACAGATACGCAGTATTTT,CASSQETSIPTDTQYF
TRBJ2-5,-,TRBD2,TRBV19,TGTGCCAGCAACTCCGGGAGGTTGGGAGAGACCCAGTACTTC,CASNSGRLGETQYF
TRBJ2-1,-,TRBD1,TRBV5-5,TGTGCCAGCAGGCCCAAAATGGGGGACAGGGGCAACAATGAGCAGTTCTTC,CASRPKMGDRGNNEQFF
TRBJ2-7,-,-,TRBV15,TGTGCCACCAGCGACTACCCAAAGGCGGGACCCGCCGAGTCCTACGAGCAGTACTTC,CATSDYPKAGPAESYEQYF
TRBJ2-7,-,TRBD2,TRBV5-4,TGTGCCAGCAGCCAGTATAGCGGGAAACATTTTGGCTACGAGCAGTACTTC,CASSQYSGKHFGYEQYF
TRBJ2-7,-,TRBD2,TRBV27,TGTGCCAGCAGTAGGCGGACTAGCGGGATTGTCTACGAGCAGTACTTC,CASSRRTSGIVYEQYF
TRBJ2-2,-,-,TRBV2,TGTGCCAGCAAAGGGACTGCAACCGGGGAGCTGTTTTTT,CASKGTATGELFF
TRBJ1-5,-,-,TRBV28,TGTGCCAGCAGACCCCTCGGAAGGGCCATAGGGGAGCCCCAGCATTTT,CASRPLGRAIGEPQHF
TRBJ1-1,-,-,TRBV27,TGTGCCAGCAGTTATATGGGCCACATGAACACTGAAGCTTTCTTT,CASSYMGHMNTEAFF
TRBJ2-7,-,-,TRBV3-1/TRBV3-2,TGTGCCAGCAGCCAACTCACATCCGAGCAGTACTTC,CASSQLTSEQYF
TRBJ2-3,-,TRBD2,TRBV7-6,TGTGCCAGCAGCTTAGTGGGACTAGCGGGAGGGGTCACAGATACGCAGTATTTT,CASSLVGLAGGVTDTQYF
TRBJ2-2,-,TRBD2,TRBV11-3,TGTGCCAGCAGCCCAGGGACTAGCGGGAACACCGGGGAGCTGTTTTTT,CASSPGTSGNTGELFF
TRBJ2-1,-,-,TRBV12-3/TRBV12-4,TGTGCCAGCAGCCAGGGGGGCCATGAGCAGTTCTTC,CASSQGGHEQFF
TRBJ1-5,-,TRBD1,TRBV29-1,TGCAGCGTTGGAGAACCGGGACAGGGAAATCAGCCCCAGCATTTT,CSVGEPGQGNQPQHF
TRBJ2-2,-,TRBD2,TRBV5-4,TGTGCCAGCCTCCTTAGGGTAGCGGGAGGTGGTACCGGGGAGCTGTTTTTT,CASLLRVAGGGTGELFF
TRBJ1-1,few,TRBD1,TRBV5-4,TGTGCCAGCAGCAAGGCAGGGGGGACGAACACTGAAGCTTTCTTT,CASSKAGGTNTEAFF
TRBJ2-1,-,TRBD1,TRBV5-1,TGCGCCAGCAGCTCCGTCGGACAGGGGGCTCATGATGAGCAGTTCTTC,CASSSVGQGAHDEQFF
TRBJ1-6,-,TRBD1,TRBV5-1,TGCGCCAGCAGCTTAGGACAGGGGTCCTATAATTCACCCCTCCACTTT,CASSLGQGSYNSPLHF
TRBJ2-3,-,-,TRBV10-2,TGCGCCAGCAGTGAGGTGCCCAGTAGCGGAGGTACGCAGTATTTT,CASSEVPSSGGTQYF
TRBJ1-3,-,-,TRBV3-1/TRBV3-2,TGTGCCAGCAGCCTAAGGGGTAGCAACACCATATATTTT,CASSLRGSNTIYF
TRBJ2-5,-,-,TRBV13,TGTGCCAGCAGCCCCCCCTCGAGGGGGTATCAAGAGACCCAGTACTTC,CASSPPSRGYQETQYF
TRBJ1-4,-,TRBD1,TRBV5-8,TGTGCCAGCAGCTTGAGGGGGCGTGCAACTAATGAAAAACTGTTTTTT,CASSLRGRATNEKLFF
TRBJ1-6,-,-,TRBV27,TGTGCCAGCAGTTTTAGTCCAGGGTTGAATTCACCCCTCCACTTT,CASSFSPGLNSPLHF
TRBJ1-4,-,TRBD1,TRBV28,TGTGCCAGCAGTTTACCCCAGGGGACAGGGGAGGAAAAACTGTTTTTT,CASSLPQGTGEEKLFF
TRBJ2-7,once,-,TRBV2,TGTGCCAGCAGTGAAGAAAGGGGCGACGAGCAGTACTTC,CASSEERGDEQYF
TRBJ1-4,-,TRBD1,TRBV19,TGTGCCAGTAGTGGGACAGGTTTCGGTGCGCGGGAAAAACTGTTTTTT,CASSGTGFGAREKLFF
TRBJ1-2,-,TRBD1,TRBV6-1,TGTGCCAGCAGTGAAGCGCTTCTCGGGACAGCCTTCTATGGCTACACCTTC,CASSEALLGTAFYGYTF
TRBJ1-6,few,TRBD1,TRBV10-1,TGCGCCAGCAGAGAGGACAGGATTAATAATTCACCCCTCCACTTT,CASREDRINNSPLHF
TRBJ1-2,-,-,TRBV3-1/TRBV3-2,TGTGCCAGCAGCCAAGGTCTAAGACCCGGAGAGGGCCGGGTTGATGGCTACACCTTC,CASSQGLRPGEGRVDGYTF
TRBJ2-1,-,TRBD2,TRBV19,TGTGCCAGCAAGCGGGAGCCCATCAACAATGAGCAGTTCTTC,CASKREPINNEQFF
TRBJ2-3,-,TRBD2,TRBV7-3,TGTGCCAGCAGCTTGATGGGGGGGATCACAGATACGCAGTATTTT,CASSLMGGITDTQYF
TRBJ2-1,-,TRBD2,TRBV5-8,TGTGCCAGCAGCCCGCTGGGCGGGGGGGCAAATGAGCAGTTCTTC,CASSPLGGGANEQFF
TRBJ2-1,-,-,TRBV11-3,TGTGCCAGCAGCTCGCAGACAGGCGCTACGGAAAATGAGCAGTTCTTC,CASSSQTGATENEQFF
TRBJ1-6,-,-,TRBV5-1,TGCGCCAGCAGCTCAGCTCGGGGGTCAGCTAATTCACCCCTCCACTTT,CASSSARGSANSPLHF
TRBJ2-7,-,-,TRBV28,TGTGCCAGCAGTTCACCCAACCTACTCTCCTACGAGCAGTACTTC,CASSSPNLLSYEQYF
TRBJ2-3,once,-,TRBV20-1,TGCAGTGCTGGAAGGAGAGATACGCAGTATTTT,CSAGRRDTQYF
TRBJ1-2,-,TRBD1,TRBV11-2,TGTGCCAGCAGCCGTACAGGGGGCGTAAGGACCCCCAGTTGGACCTTC,CASSRTGGVRTPSWTF
TRBJ1-4,-,-,TRBV11-2,TGTGCCAGCAGCTCGGGACATGGTTGGGAAAAACTGTTTTTT,CASSSGHGWEKLFF
TRBJ2-1,-,-,TRBV7-2,TGTGCCAGCAGCCCCCCCGCGTATAATGAGCAGTTCTTC,CASSPPAYNEQFF